A single sample is the source of the 13 T cell receptor beta chains below, sequenced in a study of T cell responses to AZD1222 COVID-19 vaccine. The protocol was immunoSEQ multiplex PCR, while the TCRdb copy is restricted to in-frame clones and leaves out a portion. The sample yields fewer than 120,000 clones, roughly four fifths seen once. This material consisted of peripheral blood, taken on day 0 of AZD1222 vaccination. Every receptor here comes from an adult in good health.

This chain joins TRBV24-1 and TRBJ2-7, with unresolved D. The CDR3 runs 11 residues. V was cut by 3 bases and J by 4 bases, with 3 bases left in between. Germline V gene lookup returns CDR1 KGHDR and CDR2 SFDVKD. The CDR3: CATSDTYEQYF. CDR3 DNA sequence: TGTGCCACCAGTGATACGTACGAGCAGTACTTC.

This chain joins TRBV15 and TRBJ1-1; D perhaps matches TRBD1 (6 bases). Trimming took 9 bases from V and 1 from J, leaving 18 bases between them. CDR3 length equals 15 residues. Looked up from germline, CDR1 is LNHNV and CDR2 is YYDKDF (reference sequence). The CDR3 sequence is CATQKSGGKNTEAFF. In nucleotides, the CDR3 is TGTGCCACTCAGAAGTCTGGGGGCAAGAACACTGAAGCTTTCTTT.

The V gene is TRBV12-2, the J gene TRBJ2-2. TRBV12-2 is flagged as a pseudogene. This CDR3 is built from 14 residues. The CDR3 sequence: CASRLINDTGELFF. For the CDR3, the DNA is TGTGCAAGTCGCTTAATAAACGACACCGGGGAGCTGTTTTTT.

The chain has TRBV4-3 and TRBJ2-2; TRBD1 aligns across 9 bases. The germline CDR1 and CDR2 sequences are LGHNA and YSLEER. This CDR3 region has 18 residues. The ends lost 2 bases at V and 1 base at J; junction bases unmatched: 8. The CDR3 here is CASSQIPPGQGNTGELFF. CDR3 nucleotide sequence: TGCGCCAGCAGCCAAATTCCCCCGGGACAGGGGAACACCGGGGAGCTGTTTTTT.

V gene TRBV27 combines with J gene TRBJ2-2; 8 positions agree with TRBD2. This CDR3 has 15 residues. Germline V gene lookup returns CDR1 MNHEY and CDR2 SMNVEV (reference sequence). The junction had 5 bases not matched to a gene; V was cut back by 4 bases and J by 4 bases. Here the CDR3 DNA reads TGTGCCAGCAGTTGGGGCCTAGCGGGCACCGGGGAGCTGTTTTTT. This codes for CASSWGLAGTGELFF.

In this sample, this clone turned up many times. The genes are TRBV4-1 and TRBJ1-1, with D hard to call. V dropped 1 base and J dropped 0 bases, with 3 bases sitting between them. CDR3 size: 13 residues. Germline V gene lookup returns CDR1 MGHRA and CDR2 YSYEKL. The CDR3 here is CASSQAVNTEAFF. In DNA form, the CDR3 reads TGCGCCAGCAGCCAAGCAGTGAACACTGAAGCTTTCTTT.

The table lists this clone with a few counts. This chain uses TRBV3-1 (or the pseudogene TRBV3-2) with TRBJ1-1; 8 bases fit TRBD1. The CDR3 loop spans 14 amino acids. Germline trimming cut 4 bases from V and 6 bases from J; bases unmatched to any gene: 7. Germline lookup yields CDR1 LGHDT and CDR2 YNNKEL (reference sequence). In nucleotides, the CDR3 is TGTGCCAGCAGCCCTTGGACAGGGTCGGCTGAAGCTTTCTTT. Translating gives CASSPWTGSAEAFF.

This clone was observed a handful of times. This chain joins TRBV4-1 and TRBJ1-6, with D possibly TRBD1 on 6 matching bases. Germline V gene sequence: CDR1 MGHRA, CDR2 YSYEKL. V lost 1 base and J lost 10, with 14 bases in between. CDR3 length equals 15 residues. The CDR3 region has the DNA TGCGCCAGCAGCCAAGGCGCAGGGAGGGGGTCACCCCTCCACTTT. This translates into CASSQGAGRGSPLHF.

The chain employs TRBV30 and TRBJ1-1, with a possible D match to TRBD1 (6 bases). V dropped 3 bases and J dropped 1 base, with 12 bases sitting between them. The germline gives CDR1 GTSNPN, CDR2 SVGIG (reference sequence). CDR3 size: 14 residues. DNA of the CDR3: TGTGCCTGGAGCGTATTACAGGGGAACACTGAAGCTTTCTTT. This sequence encodes CAWSVLQGNTEAFF.

The rearrangement joins TRBV7-2 to TRBJ1-1; D might be TRBD1 (6 bases). Germline CDR1 and CDR2: SGHTA and FQGNSA. The CDR3 length is 16 residues. Deletions cut 4 bases from V and 0 bases from J, with 15 bases between. CDR3: CASSSELGAMNTEAFF. CDR3 sequence (DNA): TGTGCCAGCAGCTCCGAGCTGGGGGCTATGAACACTGAAGCTTTCTTT.

The chain combines TRBV7-2 with TRBJ1-1; TRBD1 matches at 7 bases. The length of the CDR3 is 14 residues. V trimming: 2 bases; J trimming: 2 bases; junction bases outside the gene matches: 2. Germline CDR1 reads SGHTA; CDR2 reads FQGNSA. CDR3 region: CASSLYRGNTEAFF. In DNA form, the CDR3 reads TGTGCCAGCAGCTTATACAGGGGCAACACTGAAGCTTTCTTT.

The gene calls are TRBV7-3 and TRBJ2-2, with a possible D match to TRBD2 (5 bases). The CDR3 covers 14 residues. Trimming left V 2 bases short and J 6 bases short, with 10 bases between. CDR1 and CDR2 (germline): SGHTA, FQGTGA. The CDR3 loop reads CASSLDGGPGELFF. Written as DNA, the CDR3 is TGTGCCAGCAGCTTAGACGGAGGACCCGGGGAGCTGTTTTTT.

This clone appeared once. The J gene is TRBJ1-4, the V gene TRBV28, with D hard to call. V lost 6 bases and J lost 7, with 3 bases in between. Germline CDR1 and CDR2: MDHEN and SYDVKM. This CDR3 spans 10 amino acids. The CDR3 loop is CASRAEKLFF. For the CDR3, the DNA is TGTGCCAGCAGGGCTGAAAAACTGTTTTTT.